This T cell receptor beta chain was observed in a study of cytotoxic CD8 clonotypes in ibrutinib-treated CLL. V was clipped by 4 bases and J by 5 bases, with 0 bases between them. This CDR3 region has 10 residues. Germline CDR1 LGHNT, CDR2 FRNRAP. Here immunoSEQ multiplex PCR was the method, and the copy in TCRdb shows in-frame clones only, minus some. The sample has approximately 330,000 clones, about 80% seen once. The receptor's source is a human donor with chronic lymphocytic leukemia. This chain connects TRBV12-5 to TRBJ2-1; D unclear. Sequences were derived from PBMCs, sampled before ibrutinib treatment. CDR3 nucleotides: TGTGCTAGTGGTTACAATGAGCAGTTCTTC. Translation gives CASGYNEQFF.